This T cell receptor beta chain came from a study of blood T cell repertoires in COVID-19 (dated by TCRdb to the early 2020s). For the study in its entirety: Collaborator samples came from the United States, Italy and Spain and covered acute and convalescent phases of COVID-19. The prospective study material was composed of cDNA or gDNA derived from T cells, B-cell-depleted T cells, or PBMCs. The dataset comprised deeply sampled blood TCRbeta repertoires from subjects exposed to, actively infected with, or recovered from COVID-19. The repertoires were made available in a free public database intended to serve as a resource for research on the immune response to SARS-CoV-2. The samples were drawn from two sources: the first 160 participants of the ongoing ImmuneRACE study, and about 1,300 subjects contributed by 6 global collaborators. The sample metadata nearly always contained a de-identified subject ID, COVID-19 status, age in years and sex. HLA class I and class II types, where available, came from metadata supplied by the sample provider rather than from assay-based typing. Points the paper makes about the study in general: The quantity of clinical and demographic metadata differed by source and by participant and was supplied without curation.

The CDR3 goes from the cysteine to the phenylalanine over 15 residues. Of the read, only the CDR3 DNA is kept; its 45 bases are in frame from base 1. Trimming leaves V shorter by 5 bases and J shorter by 5 bases, with the junction holding 6 bases beyond the gene matches. CDR1 and CDR2 (LGHNT, FRNRAP) derive from the germline V gene. Worth noting for this clone: Its cognate antigen has yet to be identified. Base qualities are missing; no much larger clone stands one base away.

The collaborating institutions used their own protocols to collect whole blood in K2EDTA tubes. For TCRbeta analysis, collaborators shipped samples as frozen whole blood, isolated PBMCs, or DNA extracted from either of those sample types. TCRbeta CDR3 regions were amplified from genomic DNA using the immunoSEQ Assay, a bias-controlled multiplex PCR. The study's own analysis went as follows. Within the assay, amplification of reference gene primers was used to estimate how many nucleated cells each sample contained. Sequence reads were collapsed and filtered to measure the absolute abundance of every unique TCRbeta CDR3 rearrangement. For each sample, productive Simpson clonality was calculated as the square root of Simpson's diversity index across productive rearrangements. TCRdb stores this immuneACCESS table with in-frame sequences only. Part of the clones is absent; in the studies checked, under half of the shortfall reflects unresolved V genes, and no reason is known for the rest. The V and J calls and clone size were taken over from that table, and D and trimming were inferred from the DNA. Here the sample has a few hundred thousand clones; roughly nine tenths occur a single time. Of the sample, 3.6% is held by the ten largest clones.

Here the chain combines TRBV12-5 and TRBJ1-5, with 10 middle bases fitting TRBD1. Sequenced: peripheral blood. This receptor was identified in a man aged 18 to 30 with active or convalescent COVID-19. The DNA sequence follows: TGTGCTAGTGGTCACGGGACAGGGGATTATCAGCCCCAGCATTTT. Translated, this is CASGHGTGDYQPQHF. Outside the CDR3, residues come from the reference TRBV12-5 and TRBJ1-5 proteins, so the full variable domain is: DARVTQTPRHKVTEMGQEVTMRCQPILGHNTVFWYRQTMMQGLELLAYFRNRAPLDDSGMPKDRFSAEMPDATLATLKIQPSEPRDSAVYFCASGHGTGDYQPQHFGDGTRLSIL.